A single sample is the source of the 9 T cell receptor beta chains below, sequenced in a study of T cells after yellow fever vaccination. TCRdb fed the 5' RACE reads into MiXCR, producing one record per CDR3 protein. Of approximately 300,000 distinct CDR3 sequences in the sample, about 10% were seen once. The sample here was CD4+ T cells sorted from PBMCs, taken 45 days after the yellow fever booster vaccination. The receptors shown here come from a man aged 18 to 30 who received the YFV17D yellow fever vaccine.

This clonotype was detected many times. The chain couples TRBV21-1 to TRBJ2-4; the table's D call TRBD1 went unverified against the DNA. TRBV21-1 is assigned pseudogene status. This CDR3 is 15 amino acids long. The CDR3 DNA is TGTGCCAGCAGCAATTACAGGGGGCGCGAAAACATTCAGTACTTC. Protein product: CASSNYRGRENIQYF.

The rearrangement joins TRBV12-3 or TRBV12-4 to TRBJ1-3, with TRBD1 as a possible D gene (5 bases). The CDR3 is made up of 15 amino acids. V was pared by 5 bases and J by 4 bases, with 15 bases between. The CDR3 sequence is CASSAYGASGNTIYF. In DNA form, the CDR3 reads TGTGCCAGCAGTGCTTACGGGGCATCAGGAAACACCATATATTTT.

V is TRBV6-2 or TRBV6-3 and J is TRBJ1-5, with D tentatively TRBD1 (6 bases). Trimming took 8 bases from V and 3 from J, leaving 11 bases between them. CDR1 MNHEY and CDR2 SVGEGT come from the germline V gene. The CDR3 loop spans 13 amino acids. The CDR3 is CASDRDNNQPQHF. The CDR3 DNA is TGTGCCAGCGACCGGGACAACAATCAGCCCCAGCATTTT.

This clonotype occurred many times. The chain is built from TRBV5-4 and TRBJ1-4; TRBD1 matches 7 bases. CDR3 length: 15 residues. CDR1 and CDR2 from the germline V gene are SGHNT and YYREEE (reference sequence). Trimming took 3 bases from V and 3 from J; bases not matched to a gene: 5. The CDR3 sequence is CASSSRQGPNEKLFF. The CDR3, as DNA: TGTGCCAGCAGCTCCCGACAGGGACCTAATGAAAAACTGTTTTTT.

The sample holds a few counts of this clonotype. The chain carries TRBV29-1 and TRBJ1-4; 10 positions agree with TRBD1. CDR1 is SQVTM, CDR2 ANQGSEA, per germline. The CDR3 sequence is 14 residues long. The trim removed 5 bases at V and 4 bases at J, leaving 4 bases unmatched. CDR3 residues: CSVQGTGVNEKLFF. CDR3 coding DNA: TGCAGCGTTCAGGGGACAGGGGTTAATGAAAAACTGTTTTTT. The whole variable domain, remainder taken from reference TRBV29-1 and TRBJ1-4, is SAVISQKPSRDICQRGTSLTIQCQVDSQVTMMFWYRQQPGQSLTLIATANQGSEATYESGFVIDKFPISRPNLTFSTLTVSNMSPEDSSIYLCSVQGTGVNEKLFFGSGTQLSVL.

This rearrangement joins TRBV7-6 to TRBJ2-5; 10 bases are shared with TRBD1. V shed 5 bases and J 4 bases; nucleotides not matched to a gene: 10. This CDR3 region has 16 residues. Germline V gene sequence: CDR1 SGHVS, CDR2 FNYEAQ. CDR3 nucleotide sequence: TGTGCCAGCAGCCACATCGGGACAGGGGTTGGAGAGACCCAGTACTTC. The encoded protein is CASSHIGTGVGETQYF.

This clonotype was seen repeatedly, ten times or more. CDR3 nucleotide sequence: TGTGCCAGCAGTTCGACAGGGCGCGGCTACACCTTC. Amino acids: CASSSTGRGYTF. J is TRBJ1-2 and V is TRBV6-5; 7 bases map to TRBD1. From germline, CDR1 is MNHEY and CDR2 SVGAGI. The CDR3 has 12 amino acids. Losses at the gene ends were 4 bases for V and 8 bases for J; bases not matched to a gene: 4.

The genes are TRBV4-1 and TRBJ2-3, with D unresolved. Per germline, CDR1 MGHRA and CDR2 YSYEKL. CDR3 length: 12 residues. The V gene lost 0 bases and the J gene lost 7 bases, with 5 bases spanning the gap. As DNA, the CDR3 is TGCGCCAGCAGCCAAGAGCTGCATACGCAGTATTTT. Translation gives CASSQELHTQYF.

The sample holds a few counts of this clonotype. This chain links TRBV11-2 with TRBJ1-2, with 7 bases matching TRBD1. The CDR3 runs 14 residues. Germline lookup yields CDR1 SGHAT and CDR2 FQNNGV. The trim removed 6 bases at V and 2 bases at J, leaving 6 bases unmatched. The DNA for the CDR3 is TGTGCCAGCAGAAGAACAGGGGTGAACTATGGCTACACCTTC. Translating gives CASRRTGVNYGYTF.